This entry lists 9 T cell receptor beta chains sequenced from one sample in a study of cytomegalovirus exposure and HLA in healthy donors. Here immunoSEQ multiplex PCR was the method, and the copy in TCRdb shows in-frame clones only, minus some. Of some 270,000 clones in the sample, 86% were seen once. The source material was PBMCs. Receptors originate from a woman between 18 and 30 years old in good health and CMV-seronegative.

This clone came up once. This chain links TRBV30 with TRBJ2-5; a weak D match, TRBD2 (7 bases). Per germline, CDR1 GTSNPN and CDR2 SVGIG (reference sequence). V was shortened by 2 bases and J by 6 bases, with 16 bases between the two germline ends. The length of the CDR3 is 14 residues. This chain's CDR3 is CAWSSGGQSKTQYF. Here the CDR3 DNA reads TGTGCCTGGAGTTCCGGGGGGCAGAGTAAGACCCAGTACTTC.

This chain joins TRBV29-1 and TRBJ1-4, with a possible D match to TRBD1 (5 bases). CDR1 is SQVTM and CDR2 is ANQGSEA in the germline V gene. CDR3 length equals 14 residues. V lost 1 base, J lost 8 bases, and 14 bases lay in between. CDR3 residues: CSVEVSGGREKLFF. The CDR3 nucleotides are TGCAGCGTTGAAGTGTCGGGGGGAAGAGAAAAACTGTTTTTT.

V gene TRBV2 combines with J gene TRBJ2-7; 9 bases match TRBD2. Trimming took 7 bases from V and 7 from J; bases not matched to a gene: 14. The CDR3 contains 15 residues. CDR1 and CDR2 (germline): SNHLY, FYNNEI. As DNA, the CDR3 is TGTGCCAGCACCCAAAGGGGGAGCGGGGGGTTGGAGCAGTACTTC. This sequence encodes CASTQRGSGGLEQYF.

The J gene is TRBJ2-7, the V gene TRBV27, with D unclear. Looked up from germline, CDR1 is MNHEY and CDR2 is SMNVEV (reference sequence). This CDR3 has 15 residues. Trimming cost V 4 bases and J 0 bases, with 13 bases left between them. The CDR3 loop reads CASSSMAEYSYEQYF. The CDR3 DNA is TGTGCCAGCAGTTCAATGGCGGAGTACTCCTACGAGCAGTACTTC.

The rearrangement joins TRBV19 to TRBJ1-2; a possible D gene is TRBD1 (6 bases). Germline loops: CDR1 LNHDA, CDR2 SQIVND (reference sequence). This CDR3 is 13 amino acids long. Trimming took off 6 bases at V and 2 bases at J, with 10 bases between the two ends. As DNA, the CDR3 is TGTGCCAGTAGCTCCCAGGGGAACTATGGCTACACCTTC. Translating it yields CASSSQGNYGYTF.

The gene calls are TRBV9 and TRBJ1-1, with TRBD1 as a possible D gene (6 bases). Deletions cut 0 bases from V and 0 bases from J, with 15 bases between. Germline V CDR1 and CDR2: SGDLS, YYNGEE. The length of the CDR3 is 17 residues. CDR3 bases: TGTGCCAGCAGCGTAGCAGGGGTTGGGTATATGAACACTGAAGCTTTCTTT. Amino acids: CASSVAGVGYMNTEAFF.

This chain links TRBV4-2 with TRBJ2-5, with D perhaps matching TRBD1 (6 bases). The CDR3 covers 13 residues. The V gene lost 3 bases and the J gene lost 5 bases, with 10 bases spanning the gap. Germline CDR1 is LGHNA and CDR2 is YNFKEQ. CDR3 nucleotides: TGTGCCAGCAGCCAGGACAGAGGCGAGACCCAGTACTTC. It codes for CASSQDRGETQYF.

The J gene is TRBJ1-1, the V gene TRBV28; perhaps TRBD1 as D (5 bases). Trimming removed 6 bases from V and 2 bases from J, with 7 bases in between. This CDR3 region has 12 residues. From germline, CDR1 is MDHEN and CDR2 SYDVKM. The CDR3 DNA is TGTGCCAGCAGAGACAGCAACACTGAAGCTTTCTTT. This gives the protein CASRDSNTEAFF.

This clone was observed a few times. This chain links TRBV10-3 with TRBJ1-1, with TRBD1 as a possible D gene (6 bases). The CDR3 is 13 amino acids. The V gene lost 6 bases and the J gene lost 4 bases, with 12 bases spanning the gap. Germline CDR1 is ENHRY and CDR2 is SYGVKD. CDR3 nucleotide sequence: TGTGCCATCAGCTTACAGGGCTCCACTGAAGCTTTCTTT. Its translation is CAISLQGSTEAFF.